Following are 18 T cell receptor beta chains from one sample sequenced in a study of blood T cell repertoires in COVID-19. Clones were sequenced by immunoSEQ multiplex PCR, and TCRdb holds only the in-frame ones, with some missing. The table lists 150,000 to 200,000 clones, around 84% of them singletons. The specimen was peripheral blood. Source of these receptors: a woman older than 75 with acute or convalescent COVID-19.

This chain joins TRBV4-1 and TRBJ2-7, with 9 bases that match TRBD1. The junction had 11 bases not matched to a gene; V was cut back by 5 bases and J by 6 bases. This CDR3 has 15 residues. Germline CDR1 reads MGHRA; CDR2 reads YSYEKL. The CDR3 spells CASSATRDRVTEQYF. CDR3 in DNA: TGCGCCAGCAGCGCGACTCGGGACAGGGTAACCGAGCAGTACTTC.

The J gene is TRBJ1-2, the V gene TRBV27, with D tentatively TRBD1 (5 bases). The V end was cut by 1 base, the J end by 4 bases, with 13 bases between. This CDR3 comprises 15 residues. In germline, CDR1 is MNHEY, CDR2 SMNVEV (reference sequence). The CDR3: CASSLYFGGGYGYTF. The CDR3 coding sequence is TGTGCCAGCAGTTTATATTTCGGGGGAGGCTATGGCTACACCTTC.

The CDR3 region has the DNA TGCAGCGCGAGACTAGGGACCGGGGAGCTGTTTTTT. Protein product: CSARLGTGELFF. The genes are TRBV29-1 and TRBJ2-2, with D possibly TRBD2 on 6 matching bases. Germline V lookup: CDR1 SQVTM, CDR2 ANQGSEA. CDR3 length equals 12 residues. The V end was cut by 7 bases, the J end by 5 bases, with 11 bases between.

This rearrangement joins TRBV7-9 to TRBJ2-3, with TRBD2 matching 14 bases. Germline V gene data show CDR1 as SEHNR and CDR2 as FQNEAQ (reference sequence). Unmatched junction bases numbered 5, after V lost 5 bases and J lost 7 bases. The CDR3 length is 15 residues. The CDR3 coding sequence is TGTGCCAGCAGCCGGACTAGCGGGAGGCGGAATACGCAGTATTTT. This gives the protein CASSRTSGRRNTQYF.

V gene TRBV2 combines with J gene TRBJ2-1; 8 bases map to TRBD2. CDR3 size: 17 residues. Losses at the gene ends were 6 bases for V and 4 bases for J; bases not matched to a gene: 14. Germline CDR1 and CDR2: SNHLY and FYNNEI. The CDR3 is CASRPVGSGNSYNEQFF. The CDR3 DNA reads TGTGCCAGCAGGCCGGTTGGTAGCGGGAACTCATACAATGAGCAGTTCTTC.

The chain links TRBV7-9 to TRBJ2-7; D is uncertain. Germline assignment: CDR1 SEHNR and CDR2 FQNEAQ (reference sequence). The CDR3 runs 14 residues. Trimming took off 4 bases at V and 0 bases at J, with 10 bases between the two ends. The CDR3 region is CASSSRHVSYEQYF. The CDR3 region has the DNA TGTGCCAGCAGCTCCCGACACGTCTCCTACGAGCAGTACTTC. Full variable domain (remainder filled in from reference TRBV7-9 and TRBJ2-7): DTGVSQNPRHKITKRGQNVTFRCDPISEHNRLYWYRQTLGQGPEFLTYFQNEAQLEKSRLLSDRFSAERPKGSFSTLEIQRTEQGDSAMYLCASSSRHVSYEQYFGPGTRLTVT.

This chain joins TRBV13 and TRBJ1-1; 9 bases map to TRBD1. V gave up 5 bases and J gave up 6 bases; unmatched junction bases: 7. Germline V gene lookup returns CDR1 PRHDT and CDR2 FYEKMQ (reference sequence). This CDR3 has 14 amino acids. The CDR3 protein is CASSVLQGAAEAFF. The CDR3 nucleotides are TGTGCCAGCAGCGTCCTACAGGGGGCTGCTGAAGCTTTCTTT.

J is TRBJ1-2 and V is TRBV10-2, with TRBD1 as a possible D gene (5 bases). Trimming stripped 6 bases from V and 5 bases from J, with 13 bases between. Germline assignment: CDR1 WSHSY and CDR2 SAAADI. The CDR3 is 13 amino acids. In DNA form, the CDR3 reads TGCGCCAGCAGCGCCGGGACTGAATATGGCTACACCTTC. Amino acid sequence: CASSAGTEYGYTF.

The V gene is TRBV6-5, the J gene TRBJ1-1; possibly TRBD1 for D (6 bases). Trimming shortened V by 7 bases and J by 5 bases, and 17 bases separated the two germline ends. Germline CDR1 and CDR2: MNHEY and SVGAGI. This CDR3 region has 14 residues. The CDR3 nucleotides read TGTGCCAGCAATCGAGGGGGGGCGCAAACTGAAGCTTTCTTT. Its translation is CASNRGGAQTEAFF.

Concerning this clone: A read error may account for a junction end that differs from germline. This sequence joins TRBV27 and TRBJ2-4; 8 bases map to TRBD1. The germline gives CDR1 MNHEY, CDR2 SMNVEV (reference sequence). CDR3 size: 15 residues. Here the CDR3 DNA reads TGTGCCAGCAGTTCACCGTCCGCCTCAGGGGGCACTACCACCTTC. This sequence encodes CASSSPSASGGTTTF.

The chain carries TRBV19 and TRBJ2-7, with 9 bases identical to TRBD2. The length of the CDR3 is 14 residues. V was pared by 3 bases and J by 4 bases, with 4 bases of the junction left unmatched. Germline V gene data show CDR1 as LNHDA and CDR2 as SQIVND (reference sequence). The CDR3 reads CASSILAGAYEQYF. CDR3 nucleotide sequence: TGTGCCAGTAGTATTTTAGCGGGAGCTTACGAGCAGTACTTC.

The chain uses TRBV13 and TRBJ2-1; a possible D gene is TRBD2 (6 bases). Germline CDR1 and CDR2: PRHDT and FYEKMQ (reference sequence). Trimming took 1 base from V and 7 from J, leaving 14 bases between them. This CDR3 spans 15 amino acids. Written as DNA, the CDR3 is TGTGCCAGCAGCTTAGAGGGACTCTTAGGGAATGAGCAGTTCTTC. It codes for CASSLEGLLGNEQFF.

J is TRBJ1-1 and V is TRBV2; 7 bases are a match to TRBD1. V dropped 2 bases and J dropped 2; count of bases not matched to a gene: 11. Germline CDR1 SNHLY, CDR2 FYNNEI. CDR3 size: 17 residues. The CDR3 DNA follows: TGTGCCAGCAGTGAAAGGGGGTTTGACAGGGACAACACTGAAGCTTTCTTT. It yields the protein CASSERGFDRDNTEAFF.

The CDR3 nucleotides are TGTGCCAGCGGGGGGGGCGAGCTGGGTGAAGCTTTCTTT. It yields the protein CASGGGELGEAFF. The V and J genes are TRBV3-1 (or the pseudogene TRBV3-2) and TRBJ1-1; a possible D gene is TRBD1 (6 bases). The CDR3 extends over 13 amino acids. The germline V gene has CDR1 LGHDT and CDR2 YNNKEL (reference sequence). Trimming took off 8 bases at V and 7 bases at J, with 17 bases between the two ends.

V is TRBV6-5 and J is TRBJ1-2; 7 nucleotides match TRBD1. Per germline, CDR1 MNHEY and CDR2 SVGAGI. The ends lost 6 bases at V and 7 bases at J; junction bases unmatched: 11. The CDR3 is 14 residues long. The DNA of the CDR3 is TGTGCCAGCAGCCGACAGGGAGCGTCTGGTGGCTACACCTTC. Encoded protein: CASSRQGASGGYTF.

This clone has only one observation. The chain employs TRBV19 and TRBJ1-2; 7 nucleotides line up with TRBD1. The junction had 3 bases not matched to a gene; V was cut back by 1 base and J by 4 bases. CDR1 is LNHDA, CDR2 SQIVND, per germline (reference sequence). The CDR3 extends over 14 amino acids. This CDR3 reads CASSIVGTAYGYTF. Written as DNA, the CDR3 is TGTGCCAGTAGTATAGTTGGGACAGCCTATGGCTACACCTTC.

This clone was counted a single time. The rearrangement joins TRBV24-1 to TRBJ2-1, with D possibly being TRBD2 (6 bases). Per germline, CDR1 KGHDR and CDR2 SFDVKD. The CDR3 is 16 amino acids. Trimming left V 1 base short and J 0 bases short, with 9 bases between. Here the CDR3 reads CATSDFSGSSYNEQFF. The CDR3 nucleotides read TGTGCCACCAGTGATTTCTCCGGGAGCTCCTACAATGAGCAGTTCTTC.

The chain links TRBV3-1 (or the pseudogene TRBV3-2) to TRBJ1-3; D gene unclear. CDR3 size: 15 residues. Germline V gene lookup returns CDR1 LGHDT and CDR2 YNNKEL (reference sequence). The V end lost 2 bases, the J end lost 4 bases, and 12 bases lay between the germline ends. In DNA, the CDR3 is TGTGCCAGCAGCCAAAGAGGGAATGGCGGAAACACCATATATTTT. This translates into CASSQRGNGGNTIYF.